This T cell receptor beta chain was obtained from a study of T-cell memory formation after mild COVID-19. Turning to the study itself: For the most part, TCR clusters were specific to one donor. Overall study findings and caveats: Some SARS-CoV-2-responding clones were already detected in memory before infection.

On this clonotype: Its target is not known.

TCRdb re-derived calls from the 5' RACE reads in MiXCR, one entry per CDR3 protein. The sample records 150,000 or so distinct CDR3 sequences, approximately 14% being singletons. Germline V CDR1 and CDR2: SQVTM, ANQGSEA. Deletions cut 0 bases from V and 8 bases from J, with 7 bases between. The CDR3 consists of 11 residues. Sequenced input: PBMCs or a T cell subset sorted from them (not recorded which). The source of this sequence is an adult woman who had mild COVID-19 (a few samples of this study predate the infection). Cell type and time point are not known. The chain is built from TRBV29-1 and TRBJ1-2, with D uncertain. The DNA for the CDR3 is TGCAGCGTTGAAGAGCTCTGGGGCTACACCTTC. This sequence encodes CSVEELWGYTF.